This entry lists 19 T cell receptor beta chains sequenced from one sample in a study of shared clonotypes between healthy human individuals. This table comes from immunoSEQ multiplex PCR, and its TCRdb copy is limited to in-frame clones, with some not included. The sample holds about 2.3 million clones; 80% to 95% are singletons and the top ten take 0.35% to 0.45%. The sequenced sample was naive CD4+ T cells from PBMCs. Specified subset: CD45RA+ positively selected. The receptor set was obtained from a man in his late teens or twenties in good health. Some clones in this sample may be carry-over from other donors' samples.

The J gene is TRBJ2-3, the V gene TRBV5-1; the D gene is possibly TRBD1 (6 bases). This CDR3 region has 16 residues. Trimming took 0 bases from V and 2 from J, leaving 13 bases between them. Germline V gene lookup returns CDR1 SGHRS and CDR2 YFSETQ. The CDR3 sequence is CASSLGAGALTDTQYF. DNA of the CDR3: TGCGCCAGCAGCTTGGGGGCAGGGGCGCTCACAGATACGCAGTATTTT.

V usage is TRBV20-1 and J usage is TRBJ2-5; D uncertain. The length of the CDR3 is 8 residues. Germline CDR1 DFQATT, CDR2 SNEGSKA (reference sequence). The CDR3 region is CERETQYF. CDR3 bases: TGCGAGAGGGAGACCCAGTACTTC.

This chain uses TRBV20-1 with TRBJ1-2; the D is unclear. Trimming took 3 bases from V and 8 from J, leaving 10 bases between them. There are 11 residues in the CDR3. Germline V lookup: CDR1 DFQATT, CDR2 SNEGSKA (reference sequence). Written as DNA, the CDR3 is TGCAGTGCTAGTAGGACGGGAGGCTACACCTTC. As protein: CSASRTGGYTF.

V gene TRBV18 combines with J gene TRBJ1-1; D might be TRBD1 (5 bases). The germline V and J ends were trimmed by 3 bases and 1 base, with 12 bases remaining between them. This CDR3 is built from 15 residues. In germline, CDR1 is KGHSH, CDR2 LQKENI. Written as DNA, the CDR3 is TGTGCCAGCTCACCTCGGGGACGGACGAACACTGAAGCTTTCTTT. Protein: CASSPRGRTNTEAFF.

The chain recombines TRBV11-3 with TRBJ2-1, with D perhaps TRBD2 (6 bases). The V and J ends lost 1 base and 6 bases respectively, with 22 bases between them. The CDR3 sequence is 18 residues long. Looked up from germline, CDR1 is SGHNT and CDR2 is YENEEA. DNA for the CDR3: TGTGCCAGCAGCTTAGGATTCGTACCGGGAGAGGCGGCCAATGAGCAGTTCTTC. Amino acid sequence: CASSLGFVPGEAANEQFF.

This chain links TRBV4-2 with TRBJ2-7; D possibly matches TRBD1 or TRBD2 (5 bases each). The CDR3 runs to 12 residues. Germline V CDR1 and CDR2: LGHNA, YNFKEQ. V was trimmed by 8 bases and J by 6 bases, leaving 14 bases between them. The DNA for the CDR3 is TGTGCCAGCGTATCCGGGACCCCCGAGCAGTACTTC. This encodes CASVSGTPEQYF.

The chain employs TRBV30 and TRBJ1-2; 9 bases are a match to TRBD1. From germline, CDR1 is GTSNPN and CDR2 SVGIG (reference sequence). CDR3 length equals 18 residues. V was clipped by 3 bases and J by 2 bases; unmatched bases: 16. CDR3: CAWSPIDAATGGNYGYTF. CDR3 in DNA: TGTGCCTGGAGCCCAATAGACGCAGCGACAGGGGGGAACTATGGCTACACCTTC.

This clone appeared once. V and J are TRBV11-2 and TRBJ2-7; D may correspond to TRBD1 or TRBD2 (6 bases each). V was cut by 6 bases and J by 2 bases, with 26 bases left in between. This CDR3 is built from 18 residues. The germline V gene has CDR1 SGHAT and CDR2 FQNNGV. The CDR3 DNA is TGTGCCAGCAGACATTGGGGACTTTCGTCGGACAGAACCTACGAGCAGTACTTC. Encoded protein: CASRHWGLSSDRTYEQYF. Full variable domain (missing parts from reference TRBV11-2 and TRBJ2-7): EAGVAQSPRYKIIEKRQSVAFWCNPISGHATLYWYQQILGQGPKLLIQFQNNGVVDDSQLPKDRFSAERLKGVDSTLKIQPAKLEDSAVYLCASRHWGLSSDRTYEQYFGPGTRLTVT.

As concerns this clone: At the DNA level, this CDR3 is encoded by other sequences in the same sample as well. The rearrangement uses TRBV25-1 and TRBJ2-7; tentative D call: TRBD1 (5 bases). Trimming removed 4 bases from V and 5 bases from J, with 6 bases in between. The germline V gene has CDR1 MGHDK and CDR2 SYGVNS. CDR3 length equals 11 residues. The CDR3 reads CASSVGDEQYF. The CDR3 nucleotides are TGTGCCAGCAGTGTAGGGGACGAGCAGTACTTC.

This clone was counted once. This chain joins TRBV5-1 and TRBJ1-4, with D hard to call. V lost 4 bases and J 8 bases, leaving 15 bases between the germline ends. CDR3 length equals 14 residues. CDR1 and CDR2 from the germline V gene are SGHRS and YFSETQ. CDR3 bases: TGCGCCAGCAGCCTCCTCTCTTTAGCCGAAAAACTGTTTTTT. Its protein is CASSLLSLAEKLFF.

In this sample, this clone turned up once. The chain carries TRBV2 and TRBJ2-2; D may be TRBD1 (6 bases). The germline V gene has CDR1 SNHLY and CDR2 FYNNEI. V gave up 6 bases and J gave up 0 bases, with 11 bases separating them. The CDR3 spans 15 residues. This CDR3 is CASRAGTTNTGELFF. DNA of the CDR3: TGTGCCAGCAGAGCCGGGACAACGAACACCGGGGAGCTGTTTTTT.

The V gene is TRBV5-1, the J gene TRBJ2-1; a weak D match, TRBD1 (5 bases). The CDR3 is 15 amino acids. Trimming took 4 bases from V and 0 from J, leaving 11 bases between them. Germline CDR1 SGHRS, CDR2 YFSETQ. The CDR3 coding sequence is TGCGCCAGCAGCGCAACAGACAGCTCCTACAATGAGCAGTTCTTC. Protein: CASSATDSSYNEQFF.

The genes are TRBV7-2 and TRBJ2-1, with 7 bases fitting TRBD1. CDR1 and CDR2 from the germline V gene are SGHTA and FQGNSA. The CDR3 contains 14 residues. The V segment lost 4 bases and the J segment 8 bases; nucleotides outside the gene matches: 8. The CDR3 is CASSSLQGYHEQFF. CDR3 bases: TGTGCCAGCAGCTCCCTACAGGGGTATCATGAGCAGTTCTTC.

The chain combines TRBV2 with TRBJ1-6; 9 bases are a match to TRBD1. V trimming: 4 bases; J trimming: 5 bases; junction bases outside the gene matches: 6. CDR3 length equals 16 residues. Germline V CDR1 and CDR2: SNHLY, FYNNEI. CDR3 nucleotides: TGTGCCAGCAGTGCAACCGGGACAGGGAATAATTCACCCCTCCACTTT. Residues: CASSATGTGNNSPLHF.

This clone was seen only once. V and J are TRBV28 and TRBJ2-1; 9 bases agree with TRBD2. Germline V gives CDR1 MDHEN, CDR2 SYDVKM. The CDR3 runs to 17 residues. The V gene end was trimmed by 7 bases and the J gene end by 0 bases; junction bases not matched to a gene: 10. CDR3 sequence reads: CASNPFSGRGSYNEQFF. The CDR3 DNA reads TGTGCCAGCAATCCCTTTAGCGGGAGAGGCTCCTACAATGAGCAGTTCTTC.

Turning to this clone: This sample also contains other DNA sequences that code for the same CDR3. The chain links TRBV7-9 to TRBJ2-3; D gene unclear. This CDR3 has 12 residues. The germline V gene has CDR1 SEHNR and CDR2 FQNEAQ (reference sequence). The V end was cut by 1 base, the J end by 4 bases, with 3 bases between. The CDR3 protein is CASSLVSDTQYF. The CDR3 DNA reads TGTGCCAGCAGCTTAGTCTCAGATACGCAGTATTTT.

The chain links TRBV6-4 to TRBJ2-7, with 7 nucleotides matching TRBD2. CDR3 size: 14 residues. The trim removed 6 bases at V and 0 bases at J, leaving 5 bases unmatched. CDR1 and CDR2 (germline): MRHNA, SNTAGT. The CDR3, as DNA: TGTGCCAGCAGCCGGGACTACCCCTCCTACGAGCAGTACTTC. Translation: CASSRDYPSYEQYF.

The V gene is TRBV18, the J gene TRBJ2-7; D might be TRBD1 or TRBD2, each matching 5 bases. This CDR3 comprises 13 residues. The V and J ends lost 2 bases and 7 bases respectively, with 12 bases between them. CDR1 is KGHSH and CDR2 is LQKENI in the germline V gene. CDR3 in amino acids: CASSPTPGGEQYF. The DNA of the CDR3 is TGTGCCAGCTCACCAACACCTGGGGGAGAGCAGTACTTC.

The chain has TRBV28 and TRBJ1-5; perhaps TRBD1 as D (5 bases). This CDR3 has 15 amino acids. CDR1 is MDHEN and CDR2 is SYDVKM in the germline V gene. V lost 8 bases, J lost 4 bases, and 18 bases lay in between. CDR3 residues: CASSASRARNQPQHF. The CDR3 nucleotides read TGTGCCAGCTCCGCGAGCAGGGCGAGGAATCAGCCCCAGCATTTT.